The 8 T cell receptor beta chains in this list originate from one sample, sequenced in a study of CD4 and CD8 cells across lung adenocarcinoma regions. TCRdb reanalysed the PCR reads using MiXCR and keeps one entry per CDR3 protein. The sample shows approximately 24,000 distinct CDR3 sequences, roughly half of them seen only once. Sequenced material: CD8+ T cells from the center of a lung tumor. Receptors originate from a male donor with lung adenocarcinoma. The CD4 and CD8 labels of this study may be unreliable.

This chain joins TRBV27 and TRBJ2-1; the D gene is possibly TRBD1 (6 bases). The J call may be mistaken, given a closer DNA end match to TRBJ2-5. The length of the CDR3 is 18 residues. Germline CDR1 and CDR2: MNHEY and SMNVEV (reference sequence). The CDR3 loop is CASSQNRFQGQSKETQYF. For the CDR3, the DNA is TGTGCCAGCAGTCAAAATAGATTCCAGGGACAATCGAAAGAGACCCAGTACTTC.

The chain recombines TRBV20-1 with TRBJ2-3; 8 nucleotides align to TRBD2. V lost 0 bases to trimming and J lost 2 bases; unmatched junction nucleotides: 10. Germline V gene data show CDR1 as DFQATT and CDR2 as SNEGSKA (reference sequence). The CDR3 spans 17 residues. The CDR3 reads CSARDYRLAGNTDTQYF. CDR3 in DNA: TGCAGTGCTAGAGACTACCGATTAGCGGGAAACACAGATACGCAGTATTTT.

Note on this clonotype: A junction boundary mismatches the germline segment, possibly from a read error. The J gene is TRBJ2-3, the V gene TRBV27, with a weak D call TRBD2 (6 bases). Germline V gene sequence: CDR1 MNHEY, CDR2 SMNVEV (reference sequence). The CDR3 extends over 16 amino acids. The CDR3 DNA follows: TGTGCCAGCAGTTTATCGTTTCGACTAGTGGTAGAGACGCAGTATTTC. Translating it yields CASSLSFRLVVETQYF.

This clonotype has only a few counts. CDR3 sequence (DNA): TGTGCCAGCAGTTTAGACCCCTTCAACTATGGCTACACCTTC. Amino acid sequence: CASSLDPFNYGYTF. This chain links TRBV27 with TRBJ1-2; D unresolved. The CDR3 extends over 14 amino acids. The ends were cut back, 2 bases at V and 2 bases at J, with 9 bases in the middle. Looked up from germline, CDR1 is MNHEY and CDR2 is SMNVEV (reference sequence).

This clonotype was picked up a small number of times. J is TRBJ2-5 and V is TRBV3-1, with 8 positions matching TRBD1. The assigned J gene may be wrong: the sequence end matches TRBJ2-7 better. Germline V gene lookup returns CDR1 LGHDT and CDR2 YNNKEL (reference sequence). The CDR3 covers 15 residues. The DNA for the CDR3 is TGTGCCAGCAGCCGGGGGCAGGGGGCGTTCTACGAGCAGTACTTC. This translates into CASSRGQGAFYEQYF.

This chain uses TRBV10-3 with TRBJ2-2; D perhaps matches TRBD2 (6 bases). The CDR3 sequence is 15 residues long. The germline gives CDR1 ENHRY, CDR2 SYGVKD. With 6 bases removed from V and 16 bases from J, the gap between germline ends came to 27 bases. CDR3 in amino acids: CAISGRPEGTGAQFF. In DNA form, the CDR3 reads TGTGCCATCAGCGGACGGCCGGAGGGGACCGGGGCGCAGTTTTTT.

This clonotype has a single count. This chain joins TRBV7-3 and TRBJ2-5, with D possibly being TRBD2 (5 bases). Per the germline V gene, CDR1 is SGHTA and CDR2 is FQGTGA. The ends were cut back, 5 bases at V and 5 bases at J, with 15 bases in the middle. The CDR3 runs to 14 residues. This CDR3 is CASSRSGGSETQYF. The CDR3 nucleotides read TGTGCCAGCAGCCGATCAGGAGGCTCCGAGACCCAGTACTTC.

This clonotype was seen repeatedly, ten times or more. This chain links TRBV12-3 or TRBV12-4 with TRBJ2-3; the match to TRBD2 covers 14 bases. V gave up 7 bases and J gave up 6 bases; unmatched junction bases: 9. CDR3 length: 16 residues. The CDR3 nucleotides read TGTGCCAGCACTCTCGGACTAGCGGGAGGTGTGGATACGCAGTATTTT. Its protein is CASTLGLAGGVDTQYF.